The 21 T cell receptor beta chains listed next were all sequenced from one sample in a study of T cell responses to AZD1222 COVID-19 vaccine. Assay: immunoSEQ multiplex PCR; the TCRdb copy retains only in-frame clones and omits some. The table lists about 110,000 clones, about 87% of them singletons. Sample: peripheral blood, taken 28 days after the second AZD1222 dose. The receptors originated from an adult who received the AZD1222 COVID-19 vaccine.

The CDR3 here is CASSRGGLGSYEQYF. For the CDR3, the DNA is TGTGCCAGCAGCCGGGGAGGACTAGGAAGCTACGAGCAGTACTTC. The V and J genes are TRBV3-1 (or the pseudogene TRBV3-2) and TRBJ2-7; 7 nucleotides line up with TRBD2. This CDR3 contains 15 residues. J gave up 3 bases and V 4 bases, and 9 bases lay outside the gene matches. CDR1 LGHDT and CDR2 YNNKEL come from the germline V gene (reference sequence).

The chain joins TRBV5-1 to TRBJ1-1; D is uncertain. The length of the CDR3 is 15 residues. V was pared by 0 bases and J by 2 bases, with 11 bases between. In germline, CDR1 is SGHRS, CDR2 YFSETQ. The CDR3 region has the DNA TGCGCCAGCAGCTTGGTGGGCGGCCCCAACACTGAAGCTTTCTTT. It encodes CASSLVGGPNTEAFF.

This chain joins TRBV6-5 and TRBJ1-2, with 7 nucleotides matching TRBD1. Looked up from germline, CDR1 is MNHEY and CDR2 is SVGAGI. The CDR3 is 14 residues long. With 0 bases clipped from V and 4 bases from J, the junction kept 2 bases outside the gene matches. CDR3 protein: CASSYSGQIYGYTF. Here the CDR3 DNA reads TGTGCCAGCAGTTACTCGGGACAGATCTATGGCTACACCTTC.

The CDR3 coding sequence is TGCGCCAGCAGCTTGGACCCTAGGTGGGAGCAGTACTTC. This translates into CASSLDPRWEQYF. V and J are TRBV5-1 and TRBJ2-7, with D unclear. The CDR3 covers 13 residues. The ends were cut back, 0 bases at V and 7 bases at J, with 11 bases in the middle. Germline V gene lookup returns CDR1 SGHRS and CDR2 YFSETQ.

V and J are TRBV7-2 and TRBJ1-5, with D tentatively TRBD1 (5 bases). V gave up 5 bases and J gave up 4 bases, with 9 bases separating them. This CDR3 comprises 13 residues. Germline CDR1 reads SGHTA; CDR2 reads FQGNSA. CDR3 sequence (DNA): TGTGCCAGCAGCGACGGGGGGAATCAGCCCCAGCATTTT. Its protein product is CASSDGGNQPQHF. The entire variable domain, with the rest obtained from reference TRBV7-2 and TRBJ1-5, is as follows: GAGVSQSPSNKVTEKGKDVELRCDPISGHTALYWYRQSLGQGLEFLIYFQGNSAPDKSGLPSDRFSAERTGGSVSTLTIQRTQQEDSAVYLCASSDGGNQPQHFGDGTRLSIL.

The CDR3 loop is CASSPTDLLVWSTGELFF. The CDR3 DNA is TGTGCCAGCAGCCCAACAGACCTACTAGTATGGAGCACCGGGGAGCTGTTTTTT. This chain joins TRBV9 and TRBJ2-2; tentatively, D is TRBD2 (5 bases). V was clipped by 4 bases and J by 4 bases, with 23 bases between them. From germline, CDR1 is SGDLS and CDR2 YYNGEE. The CDR3 is made up of 18 amino acids.

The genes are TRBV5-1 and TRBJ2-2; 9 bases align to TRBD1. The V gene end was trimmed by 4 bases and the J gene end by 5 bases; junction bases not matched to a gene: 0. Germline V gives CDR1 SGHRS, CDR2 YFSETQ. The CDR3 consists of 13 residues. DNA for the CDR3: TGCGCCAGCAGCGGACAGGGGACCGGGGAGCTGTTTTTT. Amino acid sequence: CASSGQGTGELFF.

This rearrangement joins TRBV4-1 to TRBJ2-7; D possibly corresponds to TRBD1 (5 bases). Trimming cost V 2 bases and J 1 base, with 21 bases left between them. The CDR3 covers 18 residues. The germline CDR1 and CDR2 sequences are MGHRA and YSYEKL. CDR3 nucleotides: TGCGCCAGCAGCCAACTCTACTCAGGGTTACCGCCGTCCTACGAGCAGTACTTC. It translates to CASSQLYSGLPPSYEQYF.

CDR3 bases: TGTGCCAGCACCAATTCGGGCACAGGGGTGGCTTTCTTT. It is translated as CASTNSGTGVAFF. The V and J genes are TRBV6-5 and TRBJ1-1, with 7 bases that match TRBD1. This CDR3 has 13 residues. V lost 7 bases to trimming and J lost 11 bases; unmatched junction nucleotides: 13. CDR1 and CDR2 (germline): MNHEY, SVGAGI.

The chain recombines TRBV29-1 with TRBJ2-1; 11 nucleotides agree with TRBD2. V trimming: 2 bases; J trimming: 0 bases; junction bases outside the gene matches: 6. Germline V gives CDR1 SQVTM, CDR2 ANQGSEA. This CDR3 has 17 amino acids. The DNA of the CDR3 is TGCAGCGTTGAACCCCCGGGACTAGCGGTCTCCTACAATGAGCAGTTCTTC. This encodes CSVEPPGLAVSYNEQFF.

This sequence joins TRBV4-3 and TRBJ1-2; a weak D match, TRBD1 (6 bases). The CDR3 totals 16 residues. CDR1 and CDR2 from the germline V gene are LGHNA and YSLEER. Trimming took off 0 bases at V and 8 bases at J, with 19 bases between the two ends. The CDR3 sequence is CASSQDQNRVQAGYTF. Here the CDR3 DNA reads TGCGCCAGCAGCCAAGATCAAAACAGGGTCCAGGCAGGCTACACCTTC.

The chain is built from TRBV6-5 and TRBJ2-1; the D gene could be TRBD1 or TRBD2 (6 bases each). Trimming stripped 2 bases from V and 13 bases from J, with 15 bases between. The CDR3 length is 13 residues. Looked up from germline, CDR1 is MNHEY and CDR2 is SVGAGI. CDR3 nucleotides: TGTGCCAGCAGTTACCTCACGGGGGCCGCCCAGTTCTTC. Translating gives CASSYLTGAAQFF.

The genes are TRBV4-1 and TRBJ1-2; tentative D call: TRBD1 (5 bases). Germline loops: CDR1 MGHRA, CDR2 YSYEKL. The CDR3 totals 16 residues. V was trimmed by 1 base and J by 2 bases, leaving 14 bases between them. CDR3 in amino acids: CASSQGGGGWNYGYTF. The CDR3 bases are TGCGCCAGCAGCCAAGGGGGTGGGGGATGGAACTATGGCTACACCTTC.

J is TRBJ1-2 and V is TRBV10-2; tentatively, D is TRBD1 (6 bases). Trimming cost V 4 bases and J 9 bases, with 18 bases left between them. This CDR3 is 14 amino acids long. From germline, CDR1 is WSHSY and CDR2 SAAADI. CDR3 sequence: CASSALQGYSSYTF. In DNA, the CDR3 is TGCGCCAGCAGTGCCCTACAGGGATACAGCAGCTACACCTTC.

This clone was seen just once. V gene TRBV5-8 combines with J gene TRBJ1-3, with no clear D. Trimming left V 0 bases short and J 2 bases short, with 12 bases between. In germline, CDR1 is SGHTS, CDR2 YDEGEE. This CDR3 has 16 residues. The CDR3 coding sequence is TGTGCCAGCAGCTTGGCCAGTGGATTCACTGGAAACACCATATATTTT. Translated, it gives CASSLASGFTGNTIYF.

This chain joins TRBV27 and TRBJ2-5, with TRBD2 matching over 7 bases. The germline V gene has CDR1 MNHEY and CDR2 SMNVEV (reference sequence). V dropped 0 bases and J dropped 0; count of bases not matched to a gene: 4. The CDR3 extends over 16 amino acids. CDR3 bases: TGTGCCAGCAGTTTATCAAGCGGGGCGAACCAAGAGACCCAGTACTTC. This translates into CASSLSSGANQETQYF.

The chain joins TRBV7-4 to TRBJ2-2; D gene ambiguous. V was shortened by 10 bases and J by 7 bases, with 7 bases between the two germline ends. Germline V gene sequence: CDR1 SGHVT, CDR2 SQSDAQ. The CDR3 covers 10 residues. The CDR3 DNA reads TGTGCCACCCCGAACGGGGAGCTGTTTTTT. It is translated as CATPNGELFF.

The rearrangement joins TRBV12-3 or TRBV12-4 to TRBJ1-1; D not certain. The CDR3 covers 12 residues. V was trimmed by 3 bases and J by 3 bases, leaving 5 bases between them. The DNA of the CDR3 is TGTGCCAGCAGTTTGTCCTACACTGAAGCTTTCTTT. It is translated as CASSLSYTEAFF.

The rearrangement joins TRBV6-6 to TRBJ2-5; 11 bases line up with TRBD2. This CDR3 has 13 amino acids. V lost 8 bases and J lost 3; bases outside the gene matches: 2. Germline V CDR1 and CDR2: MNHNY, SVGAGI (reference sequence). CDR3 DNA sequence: TGTGCCAGCTCGACTAGCGGGGAAGAGACCCAGTACTTC. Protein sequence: CASSTSGEETQYF.

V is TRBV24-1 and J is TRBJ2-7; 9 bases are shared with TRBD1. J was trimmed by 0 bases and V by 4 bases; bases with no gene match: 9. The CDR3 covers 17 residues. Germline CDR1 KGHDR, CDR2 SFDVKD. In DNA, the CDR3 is TGTGCCACCAGTGACACAACCGGGACAGGGAGCTCCTACGAGCAGTACTTC. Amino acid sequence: CATSDTTGTGSSYEQYF.

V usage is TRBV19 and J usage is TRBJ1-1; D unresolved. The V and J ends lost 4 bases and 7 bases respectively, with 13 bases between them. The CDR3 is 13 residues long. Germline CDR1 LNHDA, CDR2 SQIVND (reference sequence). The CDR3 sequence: CASSTPPPVEAFF. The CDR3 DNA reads TGTGCCAGTAGTACGCCCCCCCCCGTTGAAGCTTTCTTT.